One and the same sample provided the 29 T cell receptor beta chains below, sequenced in a study of Tregs in tolerant kidney transplant recipients (dated by TCRdb to the late 2010s). Libraries were built with the immunoSEQ multiplex PCR assay. The table was pulled from immuneACCESS by TCRdb, which kept in-frame rearrangements only. Such tables lose some clones; where checked, under half of the loss comes from unresolved V genes, and the rest has no known cause. A total of 240,000 or so clones appear in this sample, 84% of them only once. The ten largest clonotypes hold about 0.64% of the sample. The sequenced material came from CD4+ T cells from blood. The source of these receptors is a human donor in good health.

The chain has TRBV7-3 and TRBJ2-1, with TRBD2 as a possible D gene (6 bases). Trimming cost V 1 base and J 8 bases, with 21 bases left between them. Looked up from germline, CDR1 is SGHTA and CDR2 is FQGTGA. There are 17 residues in the CDR3. The CDR3 bases are TGTGCCAGCAGCTTAAGGGTTCGGGGGACCCTGGGGGATGAGCAGTTCTTC. This codes for CASSLRVRGTLGDEQFF.

This clone has only a few counts. The chain combines TRBV6-4 with TRBJ1-5; D not certain. V lost 11 bases and J lost 6, with 17 bases in between. Germline V gives CDR1 MRHNA, CDR2 SNTAGT. CDR3 length equals 13 residues. The CDR3 DNA sequence: TGTGCCCCCCAAGGGAGTGGTTGTCAGCCCCAGCATTTT. Amino acid sequence: CAPQGSGCQPQHF.

The J gene is TRBJ1-1, the V gene TRBV30; the match to TRBD1 covers 7 bases. Trimming cost V 2 bases and J 1 base; bases outside gene matches: 4. Per germline, CDR1 GTSNPN and CDR2 SVGIG (reference sequence). The CDR3 has 14 residues. CDR3 nucleotides: TGTGCCTGGAGTTTGACAGGGTCGAACACTGAAGCTTTCTTT. Residues: CAWSLTGSNTEAFF.

This clone was observed a few times. This rearrangement joins TRBV25-1 to TRBJ2-1; D is unresolved. Germline V CDR1 and CDR2: MGHDK, SYGVNS. Trimming cost V 9 bases and J 5 bases, with 20 bases left between them. The CDR3 loop spans 15 amino acids. The CDR3 is CARRDPGNCDNEQFF. CDR3 nucleotides: TGTGCCAGACGAGACCCGGGTAATTGCGACAATGAGCAGTTCTTC.

This clone was observed a handful of times. The chain uses TRBV5-1 and TRBJ1-4; D is perhaps TRBD1 (5 bases). Trimming removed 1 base from V and 8 bases from J, with 12 bases in between. Germline lookup yields CDR1 SGHRS and CDR2 YFSETQ. The CDR3 sequence is 14 residues long. CDR3 in amino acids: CASSLWGPGEKLFF. In DNA, the CDR3 is TGCGCCAGCAGCTTGTGGGGCCCAGGGGAAAAACTGTTTTTT.

The CDR3 sequence is CSVGANTDTQYF. CDR3 bases: TGCAGCGTTGGGGCCAACACAGATACGCAGTATTTT. The V gene is TRBV29-1, the J gene TRBJ2-3; no clear D. Trimming took off 4 bases at V and 2 bases at J, with 7 bases between the two ends. Germline V gene data show CDR1 as SQVTM and CDR2 as ANQGSEA. CDR3 size: 12 residues.

The chain couples TRBV18 to TRBJ2-7; D is undetermined. Germline V CDR1 and CDR2: KGHSH, LQKENI. This CDR3 contains 14 residues. V was cut by 1 base and J by 4 bases, with 11 bases left in between. The CDR3 region is CASSPQGTPYEQYF. As DNA, the CDR3 is TGTGCCAGCTCACCACAGGGAACCCCTTACGAGCAGTACTTC. The full variable domain, rest sourced from reference TRBV18 and TRBJ2-7, is NAGVMQNPRHLVRRRGQEARLRCSPMKGHSHVYWYRQLPEEGLKFMVYLQKENIIDESGMPKERFSAEFPKEGPSILRIQQVVRGDSAAYFCASSPQGTPYEQYFGPGTRLTVT.

This chain joins TRBV5-1 and TRBJ2-5; TRBD1 matches 9 bases. This CDR3 region has 17 residues. The J segment lost 5 bases and the V segment lost 4 bases, leaving 15 bases of the junction unmatched. Germline CDR1 SGHRS, CDR2 YFSETQ. The CDR3 nucleotides are TGCGCCAGCAGCCTCCAACCGGGACAGGGAATGGGGGAGACCCAGTACTTC. Translated, it gives CASSLQPGQGMGETQYF.

The gene calls are TRBV6-5 and TRBJ2-1; TRBD1 matches 10 bases. The CDR3 is made up of 15 amino acids. The V and J ends lost 3 bases and 7 bases, in that order; junction bases with no gene match: 6. Germline V gene data show CDR1 as MNHEY and CDR2 as SVGAGI. CDR3 sequence (DNA): TGTGCCAGCAGTTATATCGGGGGACAGGGGAATGAGCAGTTCTTC. Its translation is CASSYIGGQGNEQFF.

V usage is TRBV7-3 and J usage is TRBJ2-3; D may be TRBD1 or TRBD2 (5 bases each). Germline CDR1 SGHTA, CDR2 FQGTGA. Trimming removed 4 bases from V and 6 bases from J, with 14 bases in between. There are 14 residues in the CDR3. DNA of the CDR3: TGTGCCAGCAGCTCCCTCGTCGGGACGGATACGCAGTATTTT. Amino acids: CASSSLVGTDTQYF.

This chain uses TRBV7-2 with TRBJ2-5, with D perhaps TRBD2 (6 bases). This CDR3 spans 13 amino acids. Germline V gene data show CDR1 as SGHTA and CDR2 as FQGNSA. Deletions cut 3 bases from V and 3 bases from J, with 8 bases between. The CDR3 nucleotides read TGTGCCAGCAGCTTCCGGGGGAAAGAGACCCAGTACTTC. Translated, it gives CASSFRGKETQYF.

The gene calls are TRBV4-3 and TRBJ2-3; D may match TRBD1 or TRBD2 (5 bases each). The V gene's germline CDR1 is LGHNA and CDR2 YSLEER. CDR3 length equals 16 residues. V lost 0 bases and J lost 5, with 15 bases in between. The CDR3 loop is CASSQDLGVGIDTQYF. The DNA for the CDR3 is TGCGCCAGCAGCCAAGACCTGGGGGTAGGGATAGATACGCAGTATTTT.

About this clone itself: Other nucleotide sequences from this sample produce the same CDR3. This chain joins TRBV15 and TRBJ1-3, with D unresolved. The CDR3 is made up of 14 amino acids. The germline V and J ends were trimmed by 0 bases and 4 bases, with 7 bases remaining between them. Germline V gives CDR1 LNHNV, CDR2 YYDKDF (reference sequence). The CDR3 region has the DNA TGTGCCACCAGCAGAGATCCGGGGGGAAACACCATATATTTT. It specifies CATSRDPGGNTIYF.

This chain connects TRBV19 to TRBJ1-4; D is perhaps TRBD1 (6 bases). Looked up from germline, CDR1 is LNHDA and CDR2 is SQIVND (reference sequence). The CDR3 loop spans 14 amino acids. The ends were cut back, 7 bases at V and 4 bases at J, with 13 bases in the middle. The CDR3 sequence: CASNDRSFNEKLFF. CDR3 sequence (DNA): TGTGCCAGTAACGACAGGAGTTTTAATGAAAAACTGTTTTTT.

The gene calls are TRBV5-6 and TRBJ1-5; D gene unclear. Germline CDR1 and CDR2: SGHDT and YYEEEE. CDR3 length equals 15 residues. Between the trimmed V and J ends, which lost 4 bases and 0 bases, there was a span of 11 bases. CDR3: CASSRNPYSNQPQHF. The CDR3 DNA reads TGTGCCAGCAGCCGAAATCCTTATAGCAATCAGCCCCAGCATTTT.

V and J are TRBV19 and TRBJ2-1; D is undetermined. V shed 3 bases and J shed 5 bases, with 11 bases lying between them. The CDR3 is made up of 14 amino acids. Looked up from germline, CDR1 is LNHDA and CDR2 is SQIVND (reference sequence). CDR3 loop: CASSIRHFDNEQFF. CDR3 nucleotide sequence: TGTGCCAGTAGTATCCGGCACTTTGACAATGAGCAGTTCTTC.

The chain joins TRBV6-5 to TRBJ2-7; D might be TRBD1 or TRBD2, each matching 6 bases. This CDR3 is 12 amino acids long. V was cut by 6 bases and J by 6 bases, with 12 bases left in between. Germline V CDR1 and CDR2: MNHEY, SVGAGI. CDR3 in amino acids: CASRRGEGEQYF. The CDR3 DNA reads TGTGCCAGCAGGAGGGGGGAAGGCGAGCAGTACTTC.

The genes are TRBV4-1 and TRBJ2-3, with 10 bases identical to TRBD2. The CDR3 consists of 17 residues. Trimming removed 1 base from V and 3 bases from J; junction bases left unmatched: 7. Germline CDR1 reads MGHRA; CDR2 reads YSYEKL. This CDR3 is CASSQVASGRKTDTQYF. As DNA, the CDR3 is TGCGCCAGCAGCCAAGTAGCTAGCGGGAGAAAAACAGATACGCAGTATTTT.

The CDR3 loop reads CASSYPWGEQYF. CDR3 DNA sequence: TGTGCCAGCAGTTACCCGTGGGGCGAGCAGTACTTC. This chain uses TRBV27 with TRBJ2-7; D is uncertain. Germline CDR1 MNHEY, CDR2 SMNVEV (reference sequence). CDR3 length equals 12 residues. V dropped 4 bases and J dropped 6 bases, with 10 bases sitting between them.

CDR3 sequence: CASSNPGQGYEQYF. The CDR3 DNA is TGTGCCAGTAGTAACCCGGGACAGGGCTACGAGCAGTACTTC. The genes are TRBV19 and TRBJ2-7; 9 bases match TRBD1. The V segment lost 4 bases and the J segment 3 bases; nucleotides outside the gene matches: 4. Germline CDR1 LNHDA, CDR2 SQIVND (reference sequence). The CDR3 runs 14 residues.

This clone was seen ten or more times. The V gene is TRBV2, the J gene TRBJ2-7; TRBD1 is a possible D gene (6 bases). Germline V lookup: CDR1 SNHLY, CDR2 FYNNEI. V lost 6 bases and J 5 bases, leaving 17 bases between the germline ends. There are 14 residues in the CDR3. CDR3 sequence: CASRPLQGRDEQYF. In DNA, the CDR3 is TGTGCCAGCAGGCCTTTACAGGGCCGGGACGAGCAGTACTTC.

This chain joins TRBV29-1 and TRBJ1-4; 7 positions match TRBD1. J gave up 3 bases and V 7 bases, and 5 bases lay outside the gene matches. Germline CDR1 reads SQVTM; CDR2 reads ANQGSEA. The CDR3 has 13 amino acids. In DNA form, the CDR3 reads TGCAGCGGACAGGGAGGACCTAATGAAAAACTGTTTTTT. Residues: CSGQGGPNEKLFF.

This clone has only one observation. CDR3: CASSKRTRTQFRDEKLFF. CDR3 DNA: TGTGCCAGCAGCAAAAGGACTCGGACACAGTTCCGAGACGAAAAACTGTTTTTT. The chain employs TRBV21-1 and TRBJ1-4. TRBV21-1 has pseudogene status. This CDR3 comprises 18 residues.

The V gene is TRBV30, the J gene TRBJ1-1, with 9 bases that match TRBD1. Germline V gene lookup returns CDR1 GTSNPN and CDR2 SVGIG (reference sequence). V lost 2 bases and J lost 4; bases outside the gene matches: 5. This CDR3 is 14 amino acids long. CDR3 DNA: TGTGCCTGGAGTAGACAGGGGGGTGGCACTGAAGCTTTCTTT. Translated, it gives CAWSRQGGGTEAFF.

This clone appeared a single time. This chain connects TRBV19 to TRBJ1-1; the D gene is possibly TRBD1 (6 bases). CDR1 is LNHDA and CDR2 is SQIVND in the germline V gene (reference sequence). The CDR3 is made up of 16 amino acids. Between the trimmed V and J ends, which lost 5 bases and 4 bases, there was a span of 20 bases. Here the CDR3 DNA reads TGTGCCAGTAGTGCCACAGGGAAGGTTTGGGTCACTGAAGCTTTCTTT. This gives the protein CASSATGKVWVTEAFF.

This clone was seen a few times. This sequence joins TRBV2 and TRBJ2-5; D is ambiguous. The germline V gene has CDR1 SNHLY and CDR2 FYNNEI. The CDR3 runs to 16 residues. The V end lost 6 bases, the J end lost 1 base, and 18 bases lay between the germline ends. The CDR3 loop is CASRVLLTKPQETQYF. CDR3 sequence (DNA): TGTGCCAGCAGGGTCCTATTGACCAAACCCCAAGAGACCCAGTACTTC.

V usage is TRBV6-5 and J usage is TRBJ2-5, with D maybe TRBD2 (6 bases). Matching the DNA end better, TRBJ2-7 makes the J call doubtful. CDR3 length: 12 residues. Looked up from germline, CDR1 is MNHEY and CDR2 is SVGAGI. The CDR3 DNA is TGTGCCAGCCGGGGGAGCTCCTACGAGCAGTACTTC. This codes for CASRGSSYEQYF.

This chain uses TRBV5-1 with TRBJ1-3; D is perhaps TRBD1 (6 bases). This CDR3 has 16 residues. The V and J ends lost 4 bases and 0 bases respectively, with 14 bases between them. In germline, CDR1 is SGHRS, CDR2 YFSETQ. The CDR3, as DNA: TGCGCCAGCAGCATCGGGGGCAGAGACTCTGGAAACACCATATATTTT. As protein: CASSIGGRDSGNTIYF.

V and J are TRBV29-1 and TRBJ1-2, with 9 bases matching TRBD1. Germline loops: CDR1 SQVTM, CDR2 ANQGSEA. The CDR3 runs 12 residues. The CDR3 DNA reads as TGCAGTGCTGAACAGGGGGCTTTAGGCTACACCTTC. Its protein product is CSAEQGALGYTF.